The clone carrying this TCR beta chain was detected only a few times. The CDR3 consists of 14 residues. Trimming shortened V by 0 bases and J by 7 bases, and 10 bases separated the two germline ends. Germline V gives CDR1 KGHSH, CDR2 LQKENI. This sample is part of a study of T cells after yellow fever vaccination. Across the study: Fractions low in cell number were prepared with SMART-Seq v4 Ultra Low Input.

TCRdb reprocessed the 5' RACE reads via MiXCR and lists one record per CDR3 protein. The top ten clones hold more than 13% of a sample with hundreds of thousands of distinct CDR3 sequences, 9% to 15% of them seen once. The specimen comprised PBMCs, sampled on the day of the yellow fever booster vaccination. The receptor comes from a man aged 25-40 years who received the YFV17D yellow fever vaccine. This rearrangement joins TRBV18 to TRBJ2-1; no reliable D call. The CDR3 spells CASSPPSLENEQFF. The CDR3 DNA sequence: TGTGCCAGCTCACCACCGAGCTTAGAGAATGAGCAGTTCTTC.